The 8 T cell receptor beta chains in this list originate from one sample, sequenced in a study of T cell responses to AZD1222 COVID-19 vaccine. Generated by immunoSEQ multiplex PCR, the TCRdb table keeps only in-frame clones and is missing some. Of about 150,000 clones listed, about 89% are singletons. Material: peripheral blood, obtained 28 days after the second AZD1222 dose. These receptors were taken from an adult who received the AZD1222 COVID-19 vaccine.

V and J are TRBV3-1 (or the pseudogene TRBV3-2) and TRBJ2-5; D is possibly TRBD2 (5 bases). CDR1 is LGHDT and CDR2 is YNNKEL in the germline V gene (reference sequence). Trimming shortened V by 1 base and J by 4 bases, and 22 bases separated the two germline ends. The CDR3 loop spans 18 amino acids. CDR3: CASSQAPMGASRPETQYF. The DNA of the CDR3 is TGTGCCAGCAGCCAAGCCCCCATGGGAGCGAGCAGGCCAGAGACCCAGTACTTC.

The J gene is TRBJ2-7, the V gene TRBV29-1; perhaps TRBD2 as D (5 bases). CDR1 and CDR2 (germline): SQVTM, ANQGSEA. The CDR3 spans 11 residues. V lost 7 bases to trimming and J lost 6 bases, with 13 bases between them. The CDR3 reads CSGIEGGEQYF. In DNA, the CDR3 is TGCAGCGGTATCGAGGGTGGCGAGCAGTACTTC.

The chain uses TRBV9 and TRBJ2-1; 12 bases agree with TRBD2. J gave up 8 bases and V 3 bases, and 9 bases lay outside the gene matches. Germline lookup yields CDR1 SGDLS and CDR2 YYNGEE. The CDR3 length is 16 residues. The chain's CDR3 is CASSALAGGPTDEQFF. The CDR3 nucleotides are TGTGCCAGCAGCGCCCTAGCGGGAGGGCCAACCGATGAGCAGTTCTTC.

V gene TRBV7-2 combines with J gene TRBJ2-1, with 8 bases identical to TRBD2. The CDR3 is 16 residues long. CDR1 SGHTA and CDR2 FQGNSA come from the germline V gene. V was clipped by 6 bases and J by 5 bases; unmatched bases: 12. CDR3 protein: CASSSEGSGMHNEQFF. The CDR3 coding sequence is TGTGCCAGCAGTTCTGAAGGTAGCGGGATGCACAATGAGCAGTTCTTC.

V is TRBV7-6 and J is TRBJ1-6; TRBD1 matches 8 bases. V shed 5 bases and J 7 bases; nucleotides not matched to a gene: 7. There are 15 residues in the CDR3. Germline CDR1 SGHVS, CDR2 FNYEAQ. CDR3 residues: CASSGGQVLNSPLHF. CDR3 bases: TGTGCCAGCAGCGGGGGACAGGTCCTAAATTCACCCCTCCACTTT.

The chain joins TRBV12-3 or TRBV12-4 to TRBJ2-1; 11 bases fit TRBD2. Unmatched junction bases numbered 6, after V lost 2 bases and J lost 15 bases. CDR3 size: 13 residues. The CDR3 sequence: CASSLPSGRSLFF. CDR3 bases: TGTGCCAGCAGTTTACCTAGCGGGAGGTCCTTGTTCTTC.

The chain combines TRBV23-1 with TRBJ1-3; D is uncertain. TRBV23-1 is labeled an ORF, and its function is uncertain. The CDR3 extends over 15 amino acids. Trimming took off 0 bases at V and 0 bases at J, with 6 bases between the two ends. CDR3 in DNA: TGCGCCAGCAGTCAATCGGGTTGCTCTGGAAACACCATATATTTT. It is translated as CASSQSGCSGNTIYF.

This rearrangement joins TRBV10-3 to TRBJ2-7; 7 nucleotides line up with TRBD1. CDR1 is ENHRY, CDR2 SYGVKD, per germline. V lost 3 bases to trimming and J lost 2 bases; unmatched junction nucleotides: 4. This CDR3 contains 14 residues. The CDR3 DNA is TGTGCCATCAGTGAACAGGGGCGCGCCTACGAGCAGTACTTC. Encoded protein: CAISEQGRAYEQYF.